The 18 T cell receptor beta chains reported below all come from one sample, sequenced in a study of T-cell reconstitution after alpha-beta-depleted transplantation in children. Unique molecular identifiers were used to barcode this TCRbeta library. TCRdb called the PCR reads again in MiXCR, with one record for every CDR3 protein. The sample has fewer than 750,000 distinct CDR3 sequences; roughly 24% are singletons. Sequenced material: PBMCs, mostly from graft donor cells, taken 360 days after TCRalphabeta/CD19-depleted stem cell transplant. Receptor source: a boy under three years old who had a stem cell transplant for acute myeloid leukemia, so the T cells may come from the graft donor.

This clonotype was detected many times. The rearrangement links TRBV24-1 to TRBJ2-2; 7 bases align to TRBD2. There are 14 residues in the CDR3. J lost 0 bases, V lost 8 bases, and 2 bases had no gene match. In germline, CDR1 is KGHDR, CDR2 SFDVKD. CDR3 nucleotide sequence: TGTGCCACCACGGGGGGAGCGAACACCGGGGAGCTGTTTTTT. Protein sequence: CATTGGANTGELFF.

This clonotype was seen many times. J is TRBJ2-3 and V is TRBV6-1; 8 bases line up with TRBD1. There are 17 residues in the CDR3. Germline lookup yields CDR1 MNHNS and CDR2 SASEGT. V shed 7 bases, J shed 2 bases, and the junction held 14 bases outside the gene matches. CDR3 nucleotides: TGTGCCAGCACGGTCGACCCAGGGGGCTCGGTCACAGATACGCAGTATTTT. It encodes CASTVDPGGSVTDTQYF.

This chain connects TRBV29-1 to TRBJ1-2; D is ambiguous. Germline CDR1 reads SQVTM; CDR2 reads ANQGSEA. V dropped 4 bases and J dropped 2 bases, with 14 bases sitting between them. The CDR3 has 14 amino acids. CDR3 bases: TGCAGCGTTGGACTCATATCTGCGAACTATGGCTACACCTTC. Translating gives CSVGLISANYGYTF.

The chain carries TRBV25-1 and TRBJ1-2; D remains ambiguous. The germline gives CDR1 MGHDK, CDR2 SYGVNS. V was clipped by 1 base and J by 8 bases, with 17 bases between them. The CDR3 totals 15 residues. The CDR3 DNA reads TGTGCCAGCAGTGAATGGCGCAGAGGGTCCTTGGGCTACACCTTC. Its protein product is CASSEWRRGSLGYTF.

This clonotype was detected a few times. The CDR3 protein is CASSYSKLGGTGELFF. The CDR3 coding sequence is TGTGCCAGCAGTTACTCGAAACTCGGTGGAACCGGGGAGCTGTTTTTT. The chain links TRBV6-2 or TRBV6-3 to TRBJ2-2; no reliable D call. V was clipped by 0 bases and J by 5 bases, with 13 bases between them. The CDR3 spans 16 residues. The V gene's germline CDR1 is MNHEY and CDR2 SVGEGT.

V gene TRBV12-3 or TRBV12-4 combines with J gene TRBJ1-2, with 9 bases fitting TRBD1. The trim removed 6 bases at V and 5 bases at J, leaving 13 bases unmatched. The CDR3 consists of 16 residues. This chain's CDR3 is CASSPAGTGQSYGYTF. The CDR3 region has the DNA TGTGCCAGCAGCCCCGCGGGGACAGGGCAGTCATATGGCTACACCTTC.

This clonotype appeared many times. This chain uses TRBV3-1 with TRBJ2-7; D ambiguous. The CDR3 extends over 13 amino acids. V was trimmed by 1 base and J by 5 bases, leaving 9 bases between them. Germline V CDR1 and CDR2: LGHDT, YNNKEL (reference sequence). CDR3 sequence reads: CASSQGATDEQYV. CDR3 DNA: TGTGCCAGCAGCCAAGGGGCAACCGACGAGCAGTACGTC.

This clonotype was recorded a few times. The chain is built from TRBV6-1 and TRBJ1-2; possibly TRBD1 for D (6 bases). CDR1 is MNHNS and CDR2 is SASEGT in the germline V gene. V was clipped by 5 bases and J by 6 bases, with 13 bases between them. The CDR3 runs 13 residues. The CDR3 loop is CASSKRTENGYTF. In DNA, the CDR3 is TGTGCCAGCAGTAAACGGACAGAGAATGGCTACACCTTC.

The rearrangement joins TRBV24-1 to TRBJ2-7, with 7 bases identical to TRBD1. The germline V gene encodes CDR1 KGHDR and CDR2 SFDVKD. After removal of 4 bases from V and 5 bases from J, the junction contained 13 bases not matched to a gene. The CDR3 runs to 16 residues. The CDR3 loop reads CATSEPRQGQPDEQYF. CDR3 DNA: TGTGCCACCAGTGAACCCAGACAGGGTCAACCTGACGAGCAGTACTTC.

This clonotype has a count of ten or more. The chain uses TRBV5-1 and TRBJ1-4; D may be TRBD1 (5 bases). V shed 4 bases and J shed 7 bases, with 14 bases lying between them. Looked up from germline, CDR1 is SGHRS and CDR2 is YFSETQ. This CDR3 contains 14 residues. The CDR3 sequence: CASSDPGRREKLFF. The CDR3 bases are TGCGCCAGCAGCGACCCGGGACGGCGTGAAAAACTGTTTTTT. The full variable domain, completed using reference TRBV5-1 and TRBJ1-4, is KAGVTQTPRYLIKTRGQQVTLSCSPISGHRSVSWYQQTPGQGLQFLFEYFSETQRNKGNFPGRFSGRQFSNSRSEMNVSTLELGDSALYLCASSDPGRREKLFFGSGTQLSVL.

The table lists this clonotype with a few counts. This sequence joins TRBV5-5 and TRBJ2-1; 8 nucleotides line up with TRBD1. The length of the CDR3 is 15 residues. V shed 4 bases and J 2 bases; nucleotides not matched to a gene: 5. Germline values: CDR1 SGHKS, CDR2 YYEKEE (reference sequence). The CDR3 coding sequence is TGTGCCAGCAGCCCCCAACAGGGGGCCTACAATGAGCAGTTCTTC. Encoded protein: CASSPQQGAYNEQFF.

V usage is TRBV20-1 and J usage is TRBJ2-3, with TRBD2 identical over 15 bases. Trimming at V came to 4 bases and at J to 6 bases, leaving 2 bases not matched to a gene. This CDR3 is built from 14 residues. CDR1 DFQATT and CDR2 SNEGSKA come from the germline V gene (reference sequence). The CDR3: CSATGTSGGDTQYF. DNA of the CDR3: TGCAGTGCTACCGGGACTAGCGGGGGGGATACGCAGTATTTT.

The CDR3 DNA reads as TGTGCCAGCTCTCCCGACACCTACGAGCAGTACGTC. This encodes CASSPDTYEQYV. The rearrangement joins TRBV18 to TRBJ2-7; no clear D. V was cut by 6 bases and J by 2 bases, with 8 bases left in between. Germline V lookup: CDR1 KGHSH, CDR2 LQKENI. The CDR3 length is 12 residues.

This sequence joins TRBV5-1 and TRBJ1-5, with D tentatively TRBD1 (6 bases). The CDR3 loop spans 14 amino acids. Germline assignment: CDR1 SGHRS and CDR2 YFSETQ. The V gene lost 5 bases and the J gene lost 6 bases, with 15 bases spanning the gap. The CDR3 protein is CASSPGGAGQPQHF. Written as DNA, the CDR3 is TGCGCCAGCAGTCCTGGGGGCGCGGGTCAGCCCCAGCATTTT.

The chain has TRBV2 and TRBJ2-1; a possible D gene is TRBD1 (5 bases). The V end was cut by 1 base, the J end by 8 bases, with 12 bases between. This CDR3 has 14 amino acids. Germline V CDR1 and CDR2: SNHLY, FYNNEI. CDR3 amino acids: CASSEVGLIDEQFF. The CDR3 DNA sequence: TGTGCCAGCAGTGAAGTGGGGCTTATCGATGAGCAGTTCTTC.

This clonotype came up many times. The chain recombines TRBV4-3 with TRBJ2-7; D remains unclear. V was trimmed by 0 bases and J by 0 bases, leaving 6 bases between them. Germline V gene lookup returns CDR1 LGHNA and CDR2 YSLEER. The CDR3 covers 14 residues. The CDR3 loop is CASSQDASSYEQYF. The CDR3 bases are TGCGCCAGCAGCCAAGATGCCAGCTCCTACGAGCAGTACTTC.

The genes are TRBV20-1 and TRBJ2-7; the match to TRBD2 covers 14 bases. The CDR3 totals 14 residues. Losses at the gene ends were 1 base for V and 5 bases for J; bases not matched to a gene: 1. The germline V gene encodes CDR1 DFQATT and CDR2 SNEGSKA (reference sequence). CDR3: CSARVGLAGDEQYV. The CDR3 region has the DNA TGCAGTGCTAGAGTGGGACTAGCGGGGGACGAGCAGTACGTC.

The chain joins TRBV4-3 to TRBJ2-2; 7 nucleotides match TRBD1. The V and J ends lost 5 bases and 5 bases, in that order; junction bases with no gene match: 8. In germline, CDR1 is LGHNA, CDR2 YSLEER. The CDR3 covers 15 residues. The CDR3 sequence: CASSTTDRVTGELFF. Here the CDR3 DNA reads TGCGCCAGCAGCACGACTGACAGGGTGACCGGGGAGCTGTTTTTT.